This TCR beta chain derives from a study of vaccination and CD4 T cells after COVID-19. Treatment indicated: roughly ten-day PBMC culture with coronavirus spike peptide pools or control peptides (ViraFEST assay). Regarding this clonotype: As yet, its antigen is unknown.

The Oncomine TCR Beta short-read assay was applied to DNA of cultured CD4+ T cells. A single record per CDR3 protein comes from TCRdb applying MiXCR to the PCR reads. The sample has tens of thousands of distinct CDR3 sequences, about half seen once. Sequenced sample: CD4+ T cells from blood, cultured in vitro. The receptor's source is a human donor who had recovered from COVID-19.

Written as DNA, the CDR3 is TGTGCCAGCAGCCTAGGGGTAGCGGGAGGCAATGAGCAGTTCTTC. Translated: CASSLGVAGGNEQFF. The rearrangement joins TRBV7-7 to TRBJ2-1, with 10 positions matching TRBD2. Germline values: CDR1 SSHAT, CDR2 FNYEAQ (reference sequence). The CDR3 extends over 15 amino acids. Losses at the gene ends were 5 bases for V and 6 bases for J; bases not matched to a gene: 7.